Below are 24 T cell receptor beta chains sequenced from a single sample in a study of blood T cells in healthy people across ages. It was with a sample-barcoded 5' primer and a J-beta primer mix that a second PCR of roughly 7 to 11 cycles was run. TCRdb used MiXCR to reprocess the 5' RACE reads, holding one entry per CDR3 protein. The table includes just over 800,000 distinct CDR3 sequences, 62% detected once. Material: blood. The source is a man under 40 in good health.

The chain uses TRBV6-2 or TRBV6-3 and TRBJ2-5, with TRBD1 matching over 7 bases. CDR3 size: 13 residues. Germline CDR1 and CDR2: MNHEY and SVGEGT. V trimming: 8 bases; J trimming: 11 bases; junction bases outside the gene matches: 14. The CDR3 nucleotides are TGTGCCAGCTGTCCGGGACAGACAAGGGAGCAGTACTTC. It encodes CASCPGQTREQYF.

The chain is built from TRBV6-5 and TRBJ2-2; unclear D gene. The CDR3 has 12 amino acids. Germline assignment: CDR1 MNHEY and CDR2 SVGAGI. The ends were cut back, 7 bases at V and 2 bases at J, with 5 bases in the middle. The DNA of the CDR3 is TGTGCCAGCATCACAAACACCGGGGAGCTGTTTTTT. It specifies CASITNTGELFF.

The J gene is TRBJ2-2, the V gene TRBV20-1; D not certain. The length of the CDR3 is 11 residues. CDR1 and CDR2 (germline): DFQATT, SNEGSKA (reference sequence). Trimming pared 1 base from V and 9 bases from J, leaving 6 bases between. The chain's CDR3 is CSARAARELFF. The CDR3 bases are TGCAGTGCTAGAGCCGCCCGGGAGCTGTTTTTT.

V is TRBV28 and J is TRBJ2-7; possible D gene TRBD1, 6 bases. Trimming left V 6 bases short and J 4 bases short, with 19 bases between. In germline, CDR1 is MDHEN, CDR2 SYDVKM. The CDR3 runs 15 residues. CDR3 in amino acids: CASRFLGGSNYEQYF. The CDR3 nucleotides read TGTGCCAGCAGATTTTTAGGGGGAAGTAATTACGAGCAGTACTTC.

This chain links TRBV3-1 with TRBJ2-7; 7 bases line up with TRBD1. CDR1 is LGHDT and CDR2 is YNNKEL in the germline V gene (reference sequence). V lost 10 bases to trimming and J lost 5 bases; unmatched junction nucleotides: 17. This CDR3 comprises 15 residues. The CDR3 nucleotides are TGTGCCACTTCGGCGGGTCACAGGGGTCTTGACGAGCAGTACTTC. Encoded protein: CATSAGHRGLDEQYF.

This clonotype showed up just a few times. The chain uses TRBV5-5 and TRBJ1-3; no clear D. With 0 bases removed from V and 2 bases from J, the gap between germline ends came to 12 bases. The CDR3 is 16 residues long. Germline V gives CDR1 SGHKS, CDR2 YYEKEE (reference sequence). As DNA, the CDR3 is TGTGCCAGCAGCTTGGATTTCTCACCCACTGGAAACACCATATATTTT. Protein product: CASSLDFSPTGNTIYF.

V and J are TRBV30 and TRBJ2-1; a possible D gene is TRBD1 (5 bases). The ends were cut back, 5 bases at V and 5 bases at J, with 10 bases in the middle. The CDR3 extends over 12 amino acids. Germline values: CDR1 GTSNPN, CDR2 SVGIG (reference sequence). CDR3 DNA: TGTGCCTGGGGGGCCTATAACAATGAGCAGTTCTTC. Its translation is CAWGAYNNEQFF.

Concerning this clonotype: This may be a read error, as it is one base from a much larger clone. The CDR3: CRARVGVTGTGMYGYTF. CDR3 in DNA: TGCCGTGCTAGAGTGGGGGTAACCGGGACAGGGATGTATGGCTACACCTTC. The V call is TRBV20-1, the J call TRBJ1-2; 9 positions match TRBD1. CDR1 is DFQATT and CDR2 is SNEGSKA in the germline V gene (reference sequence). The CDR3 sequence is 17 residues long.

The rearrangement joins TRBV14 to TRBJ2-3, with D possibly matching TRBD2 (6 bases). V lost 1 base, J lost 5 bases, and 13 bases lay in between. The CDR3 spans 15 residues. The germline V gene encodes CDR1 SGHDN and CDR2 FVKESK. The CDR3 sequence: CASSQVGGAGDTQYF. In nucleotides, the CDR3 is TGTGCCAGCAGCCAAGTCGGGGGAGCGGGAGATACGCAGTATTTT.

The V and J genes are TRBV20-1 and TRBJ2-1; 16 bases map to TRBD2. Germline-derived CDR1 and CDR2 are DFQATT and SNEGSKA (reference sequence). The CDR3 sequence is 16 residues long. V shed 6 bases, J shed 3 bases, and the junction held 5 bases outside the gene matches. The CDR3 loop is CSAAGLAGGRYNEQFF. DNA of the CDR3: TGCAGTGCCGCGGGACTAGCGGGGGGGCGCTACAATGAGCAGTTCTTC.

The genes are TRBV7-3 and TRBJ1-2, with D possibly matching TRBD1 (5 bases). Germline V gene data show CDR1 as SGHTA and CDR2 as FQGTGA. The CDR3 has 12 residues. V was pared by 6 bases and J by 8 bases, with 13 bases between. CDR3 bases: TGTGCCAGCAGTTCCCAGGGTAGAGGCTACACCTTC. Translated, it gives CASSSQGRGYTF.

The chain combines TRBV4-3 with TRBJ2-3, with 10 nucleotides matching TRBD2. The germline V gene has CDR1 LGHNA and CDR2 YSLEER. V was clipped by 4 bases and J by 4 bases; unmatched bases: 5. This CDR3 is built from 15 residues. This CDR3 is CASSPALAGADTQYF. The CDR3, as DNA: TGCGCCAGCAGCCCAGCTCTAGCGGGGGCAGATACGCAGTATTTT.

V and J are TRBV27 and TRBJ2-7; the match to TRBD1 covers 9 bases. The trim removed 2 bases at V and 6 bases at J, leaving 8 bases unmatched. Germline V gives CDR1 MNHEY, CDR2 SMNVEV (reference sequence). This CDR3 region has 15 residues. CDR3 sequence (DNA): TGTGCCAGCAGTTTAGGGACAGGGAGAATCGCCGAGCAGTACTTC. Residues: CASSLGTGRIAEQYF.

The rearrangement links TRBV29-1 to TRBJ2-1, with 8 bases fitting TRBD1. The CDR3 extends over 15 amino acids. Germline loops: CDR1 SQVTM, CDR2 ANQGSEA. The V and J ends lost 7 bases and 0 bases, in that order; junction bases with no gene match: 8. CDR3 coding DNA: TGCAGCGCCCGCCGACAGGGGAACTCCTACAATGAGCAGTTCTTC. It encodes CSARRQGNSYNEQFF.

DNA of the CDR3: TGCAGTGCTATCCTTACACTGGGCACAGATACGCAGTATTTT. Translating it yields CSAILTLGTDTQYF. The chain couples TRBV20-1 to TRBJ2-3; no firm D call. Per the germline V gene, CDR1 is DFQATT and CDR2 is SNEGSKA (reference sequence). This CDR3 is 14 amino acids long. Trimming removed 4 bases at V and 1 base at J, with 12 bases between.

V and J are TRBV20-1 and TRBJ2-5; the D is unclear. This CDR3 spans 13 amino acids. V dropped 3 bases and J dropped 11 bases, with 19 bases sitting between them. Germline V gene lookup returns CDR1 DFQATT and CDR2 SNEGSKA (reference sequence). DNA for the CDR3: TGCAGTGCTAGCCCTACGCCGGTCCTTGAGCAGTACTTC. Translation: CSASPTPVLEQYF.

This rearrangement joins TRBV27 to TRBJ2-5; D could derive from TRBD1 or TRBD2 (6 bases each). Germline CDR1 is MNHEY and CDR2 is SMNVEV (reference sequence). The CDR3 extends over 15 amino acids. V lost 6 bases, J lost 4 bases, and 18 bases lay in between. CDR3 in amino acids: CASSMEGGAGETQYF. DNA for the CDR3: TGTGCCAGCAGCATGGAGGGGGGCGCCGGAGAGACCCAGTACTTC.

V is TRBV12-3 or TRBV12-4 and J is TRBJ1-2; TRBD1 aligns across 11 bases. The junction had 9 bases not matched to a gene; V was cut back by 7 bases and J by 8 bases. CDR3 size: 14 residues. In DNA, the CDR3 is TGTGCCAGCACGCCGGGACAGGGGGTTGGGGGCTACACCTTC. Amino acid sequence: CASTPGQGVGGYTF.

This clonotype was counted a few times. The chain employs TRBV28 and TRBJ2-3; D is perhaps TRBD1 (6 bases). V lost 7 bases and J 3 bases, leaving 23 bases between the germline ends. From germline, CDR1 is MDHEN and CDR2 SYDVKM. The CDR3 runs to 17 residues. CDR3 sequence (DNA): TGTGCCAGCACCCCCCAGGGGACCCGGGTGTTAACAGATACGCAGTATTTT. Amino acids: CASTPQGTRVLTDTQYF.

V and J are TRBV9 and TRBJ2-3; 10 nucleotides agree with TRBD1. V dropped 7 bases and J dropped 5; count of bases not matched to a gene: 7. This CDR3 has 14 amino acids. CDR1 is SGDLS and CDR2 is YYNGEE in the germline V gene. The CDR3 spells CASGTGEVGDTQYF. The CDR3 DNA reads TGTGCCAGCGGGACAGGGGAAGTCGGAGATACGCAGTATTTT.

The table lists this clonotype with a few counts. The chain carries TRBV5-1 and TRBJ2-3, with TRBD1 matching 7 bases. The CDR3 contains 14 residues. V was pared by 5 bases and J by 0 bases, with 3 bases of the junction left unmatched. The germline V gene encodes CDR1 SGHRS and CDR2 YFSETQ. The CDR3 loop is CASRQGVSTDTQYF. CDR3 nucleotides: TGCGCCAGCAGGCAGGGGGTTAGCACAGATACGCAGTATTTT. Full variable domain (outside the CDR3, taken from reference TRBV5-1 and TRBJ2-3): KAGVTQTPRYLIKTRGQQVTLSCSPISGHRSVSWYQQTPGQGLQFLFEYFSETQRNKGNFPGRFSGRQFSNSRSEMNVSTLELGDSALYLCASRQGVSTDTQYFGPGTRLTVL.

The chain combines TRBV11-2 with TRBJ1-1; the D gene is possibly TRBD1 (5 bases). Germline loops: CDR1 SGHAT, CDR2 FQNNGV. Trimming pared 4 bases from V and 5 bases from J, leaving 11 bases between. CDR3 length: 13 amino acids. As DNA, the CDR3 is TGTGCCAGCAGCTCCGTGGGGGGAACTGAAGCTTTCTTT. It translates to CASSSVGGTEAFF.

The CDR3 is CASSTHAGLAGGEQYF. CDR3 DNA: TGTGCCAGCAGCACCCATGCCGGACTAGCGGGGGGCGAGCAGTACTTC. V is TRBV7-3 and J is TRBJ2-7; TRBD2 matches 14 bases. The germline gives CDR1 SGHTA, CDR2 FQGTGA. Losses at the gene ends were 5 bases for V and 6 bases for J; bases not matched to a gene: 9. There are 16 residues in the CDR3.

This clonotype was counted a few times. This sequence joins TRBV7-6 and TRBJ1-2; D remains unclear. This CDR3 is 16 amino acids long. Trimming took 4 bases from V and 8 from J, leaving 23 bases between them. Per germline, CDR1 SGHVS and CDR2 FNYEAQ. CDR3 coding DNA: TGTGCCAGCAGCTCCGCCGGGAGAGGCCGCCGTTCGGGCTACACCTTC. Its protein product is CASSSAGRGRRSGYTF.